This TCR beta chain emerged from a study of a mutant IDH1 vaccine in newly diagnosed glioma. Time point: week 11, during vaccination. Each dose delivered 300 ug of mutant IDH1 20-mer peptide subcutaneously with imiquimod. Only a few counts were recorded for this clone. Its target is not known. Sequencing used immunoSEQ multiplex PCR; TCRdb keeps in-frame clones, though not all of them. Among about 61,000 clones, 80% were seen once, and the ten largest hold around 5.7%. Broader study findings: Immune responses induced by the vaccine were seen in just over 90% of patients, spanning multiple MHC alleles.

Trimming took 2 bases from V and 6 from J, leaving 11 bases between them. Per the germline V gene, CDR1 is SGHTA and CDR2 is FQGTGA. This CDR3 contains 15 residues. The TCR sequence derives from a man in his fifties with glioma. The chain has TRBV7-3 and TRBJ1-6; D may be TRBD1 (6 bases). Here the sequenced sample was PBMCs, taken from a glioma patient whose treatment included an IDH1 peptide vaccine. DNA for the CDR3: TGTGCCAGCAGCTTAGGCCAGGGGATTAATTCACCCCTCCACTTT. Its protein is CASSLGQGINSPLHF.